This TCR beta chain was sequenced for a study of tumor T cells in aggressive B-cell lymphoma. Only in-frame clones appear in the TCRdb table, and some are missing; sequencing was by immunoSEQ multiplex PCR. Among around 1,700 clones listed, 81% were seen once. Germline V gene data show CDR1 as SNHLY and CDR2 as FYNNEI. This CDR3 has 15 residues. V shed 4 bases and J shed 4 bases, with 16 bases lying between them. Sequencing was done on a sample of tumor tissue. This receptor was identified in an adult with diffuse large B cell lymphoma. V is TRBV2 and J is TRBJ1-2; D unclear. CDR3 sequence reads: CASSVLREVVYGYTF. CDR3 sequence (DNA): TGTGCCAGCAGTGTCTTAAGGGAGGTTGTCTATGGCTACACCTTC.